These 25 T cell receptor beta chains originate from one sample sequenced in a study of beta chain features in type 1 diabetes. Expressed TCRB transcripts were sequenced because the isolated RNA had all been reverse transcribed beforehand. TCRdb keeps only in-frame clones here, not all; method: immunoSEQ multiplex PCR. The repertoire has 390,000 or so clones, approximately 13% of them found once; the top ten carry roughly 0.036%. The sequenced sample consisted of naive CD4+ T cells from blood. The receptors come from a man younger than 45 in good health.

This clone was observed a handful of times. This chain joins TRBV9 and TRBJ2-1; TRBD2 matches 7 bases. The length of the CDR3 is 15 residues. Losses at the gene ends were 0 bases for V and 7 bases for J; bases not matched to a gene: 7. Germline V gene data show CDR1 as SGDLS and CDR2 as YYNGEE. The CDR3: CASSVVAGVRNEQFF. DNA for the CDR3: TGTGCCAGCAGCGTAGTCGCGGGGGTCCGGAATGAGCAGTTCTTC. Combining the CDR3 with reference TRBV9 and TRBJ2-1 gives the whole variable domain DSGVTQTPKHLITATGQRVTLRCSPRSGDLSVYWYQQSLDQGLQFLIQYYNGEERAKGNILERFSAQQFPDLHSELNLSSLELGDSALYFCASSVVAGVRNEQFFGPGTRLTVL.

This chain joins TRBV29-1 and TRBJ1-1; TRBD1 matches 10 bases. This CDR3 contains 13 residues. Germline V gene data show CDR1 as SQVTM and CDR2 as ANQGSEA. The V segment lost 8 bases and the J segment 1 base; nucleotides outside the gene matches: 4. The CDR3 reads CSTWTGGNTEAFF. The CDR3 region has the DNA TGCAGCACGTGGACAGGGGGGAACACTGAAGCTTTCTTT.

The chain is built from TRBV19 and TRBJ2-2; a weak D match, TRBD1 (6 bases). V gave up 5 bases and J gave up 4 bases, with 11 bases separating them. CDR1 LNHDA and CDR2 SQIVND come from the germline V gene (reference sequence). The CDR3 is 14 amino acids. CDR3 coding DNA: TGTGCCAGTAGTTTGGACAGCGGCACCGGGGAGCTGTTTTTT. This encodes CASSLDSGTGELFF.

The chain recombines TRBV5-1 with TRBJ2-5; 7 bases match TRBD1. CDR1 is SGHRS and CDR2 is YFSETQ in the germline V gene. The J segment lost 0 bases and the V segment lost 3 bases, leaving 5 bases of the junction unmatched. The CDR3 runs to 15 residues. Written as DNA, the CDR3 is TGCGCCAGCAGCTGGGGAGACAGGGACCAAGAGACCCAGTACTTC. This encodes CASSWGDRDQETQYF.

The CDR3 is CASSALSGYIGARNEQFF. The CDR3 DNA is TGTGCCAGCAGTGCCTTATCGGGTTACATCGGGGCCCGGAATGAGCAGTTCTTC. This chain uses TRBV6-1 with TRBJ2-1; D assignment may be TRBD1 or TRBD2 (5 bases each). Germline CDR1 is MNHNS and CDR2 is SASEGT. Trimming left V 4 bases short and J 7 bases short, with 26 bases between. This CDR3 has 18 amino acids.

This chain connects TRBV7-9 to TRBJ1-1, with 7 bases identical to TRBD1. This CDR3 has 13 amino acids. V trimming: 4 bases; J trimming: 5 bases; junction bases outside the gene matches: 4. The germline V gene encodes CDR1 SEHNR and CDR2 FQNEAQ (reference sequence). CDR3 amino acids: CASSSGTETEAFF. As DNA, the CDR3 is TGTGCCAGCAGCTCCGGGACAGAAACTGAAGCTTTCTTT.

This chain links TRBV19 with TRBJ1-5; no reliable D call. V was trimmed by 7 bases and J by 4 bases, leaving 11 bases between them. Germline CDR1 LNHDA, CDR2 SQIVND (reference sequence). The CDR3 is made up of 13 amino acids. The chain's CDR3 is CASTKSGNQPQHF. In DNA, the CDR3 is TGTGCCAGTACTAAATCAGGAAATCAGCCCCAGCATTTT.

V is TRBV10-3 and J is TRBJ2-5; TRBD2 aligns across 7 bases. Losses at the gene ends were 7 bases for V and 2 bases for J; bases not matched to a gene: 4. This CDR3 spans 13 amino acids. Germline lookup yields CDR1 ENHRY and CDR2 SYGVKD. The CDR3 here is CAIMGTTQETQYF. The DNA for the CDR3 is TGTGCCATCATGGGGACTACACAAGAGACCCAGTACTTC.

This clone was counted a few times. One junction end does not reproduce the germline sequence, and a read error may be involved. The chain is built from TRBV19 and TRBJ2-7, with D hard to call. Germline CDR1 and CDR2: LNHDA and SQIVND (reference sequence). The CDR3 runs to 11 residues. Written as DNA, the CDR3 is TGTGCCAGCGCGCAATCCTCCGAGCAGTACTTC. It codes for CASAQSSEQYF. The entire variable domain, with the rest obtained from reference TRBV19 and TRBJ2-7, is as follows: DGGITQSPKYLFRKEGQNVTLSCEQNLNHDAMYWYRQDPGQGLRLIYYSQIVNDFQKGDIAEGYSVSREKKESFPLTVTSAQKNPTAFYLCASAQSSEQYFGPGTRLTVT.

This clone was seen more than once but under ten times. The rearrangement joins TRBV7-6 to TRBJ2-3, with TRBD2 identical over 13 bases. Losses at the gene ends were 5 bases for V and 2 bases for J; bases not matched to a gene: 7. Per the germline V gene, CDR1 is SGHVS and CDR2 is FNYEAQ. CDR3 length: 17 amino acids. DNA of the CDR3: TGTGCCAGCAGCGCGGGACTAGCGGGGACGCACACAGATACGCAGTATTTT. Its translation is CASSAGLAGTHTDTQYF.

This clone occurred a few times. J is TRBJ2-5 and V is TRBV11-3, with 9 bases lining up with TRBD2. The CDR3 spans 16 residues. Germline lookup yields CDR1 SGHNT and CDR2 YENEEA. The V gene end was trimmed by 5 bases and the J gene end by 1 base; junction bases not matched to a gene: 8. The CDR3 reads CASSANPGLAQETQYF. Here the CDR3 DNA reads TGTGCCAGCAGCGCCAATCCGGGACTAGCCCAAGAGACCCAGTACTTC.

This clone has a handful of counts. The chain joins TRBV4-3 to TRBJ2-7; the match to TRBD2 covers 12 bases. V shed 0 bases and J 3 bases; nucleotides not matched to a gene: 9. This CDR3 is built from 18 residues. In germline, CDR1 is LGHNA, CDR2 YSLEER. The CDR3 protein is CASSQDLPGLAGYYEQYF. Here the CDR3 DNA reads TGCGCCAGCAGCCAAGATCTTCCTGGACTAGCGGGGTACTACGAGCAGTACTTC.

The V gene is TRBV5-1, the J gene TRBJ2-5; the D call may be TRBD1 or TRBD2 (5 bases each). Germline loops: CDR1 SGHRS, CDR2 YFSETQ. V lost 4 bases and J 3 bases, leaving 19 bases between the germline ends. The CDR3 has 16 amino acids. The CDR3: CASSQPRDPSKETQYF. Here the CDR3 DNA reads TGCGCCAGCAGCCAGCCGAGGGACCCCAGCAAAGAGACCCAGTACTTC.

This clone was seen only a few times. The gene calls are TRBV4-3 and TRBJ2-1; 8 nucleotides line up with TRBD2. V trimming: 1 base; J trimming: 0 bases; junction bases outside the gene matches: 5. CDR1 is LGHNA, CDR2 YSLEER, per germline. This CDR3 spans 17 amino acids. The CDR3 sequence: CASSQATLAGSYNEQFF. For the CDR3, the DNA is TGCGCCAGCAGCCAAGCAACGCTAGCGGGCTCCTACAATGAGCAGTTCTTC.

The chain employs TRBV5-4 and TRBJ2-1, with 8 bases lining up with TRBD2. With V trimmed by 5 bases and J by 6 bases, 10 bases remained unmatched. This CDR3 contains 15 residues. Germline lookup yields CDR1 SGHNT and CDR2 YYREEE (reference sequence). CDR3 nucleotides: TGTGCCAGCAGGATGATAGCGGGGACAACCAATGAGCAGTTCTTC. Its protein is CASRMIAGTTNEQFF.

J is TRBJ2-2 and V is TRBV28; no firm D call. The germline V and J ends were trimmed by 0 bases and 4 bases, with 9 bases remaining between them. This CDR3 is 15 amino acids long. Germline CDR1 and CDR2: MDHEN and SYDVKM. The CDR3 reads CASSLWQSGTGELFF. DNA of the CDR3: TGTGCCAGCAGTTTATGGCAGTCGGGCACCGGGGAGCTGTTTTTT.

The table lists this clone with a few counts. The chain has TRBV14 and TRBJ2-1, with 11 nucleotides matching TRBD2. The junction had 9 bases not matched to a gene; V was cut back by 5 bases and J by 12 bases. The length of the CDR3 is 14 residues. CDR1 is SGHDN, CDR2 FVKESK, per germline. The CDR3 DNA reads TGTGCCAGCAGCGCTACTAGCGGGAGAGGGTCGCAGTTCTTC. It encodes CASSATSGRGSQFF.

The table lists this clone with a few counts. The CDR3, as DNA: TGTGCCAGCATTGGGACAGGTCATTACACCGGGGAGCTGTTTTTT. Its protein product is CASIGTGHYTGELFF. The chain employs TRBV6-5 and TRBJ2-2; 8 nucleotides align to TRBD1. V shed 7 bases and J 3 bases; nucleotides not matched to a gene: 7. Germline values: CDR1 MNHEY, CDR2 SVGAGI. The CDR3 consists of 15 residues.

Only a few counts were recorded for this clone. The chain uses TRBV30 and TRBJ2-7, with D perhaps TRBD1 or TRBD2 (5 bases each). Trimming took 3 bases from V and 6 from J, leaving 15 bases between them. The CDR3 extends over 13 amino acids. Germline lookup yields CDR1 GTSNPN and CDR2 SVGIG (reference sequence). CDR3 sequence: CAWSTSGGSEQYV. The CDR3 nucleotides are TGTGCCTGGAGCACCTCTGGGGGTTCCGAGCAGTACGTC.

The chain recombines TRBV7-9 with TRBJ1-2; TRBD1 agrees at 8 bases. CDR1 is SEHNR and CDR2 is FQNEAQ in the germline V gene (reference sequence). V was pared by 7 bases and J by 7 bases, with 11 bases of the junction left unmatched. This CDR3 has 14 amino acids. The CDR3 coding sequence is TGTGCCAGCACCCCAGACAGGGGAGGATCTGGCTACACCTTC. Its translation: CASTPDRGGSGYTF.

The rearrangement links TRBV7-9 to TRBJ2-7; 14 nucleotides match TRBD2. In germline, CDR1 is SEHNR, CDR2 FQNEAQ (reference sequence). This CDR3 comprises 15 residues. V lost 11 bases and J lost 4; bases outside the gene matches: 10. The CDR3 spells CAPPRTSGRLYEQYV. The DNA for the CDR3 is TGTGCCCCACCTCGGACTAGCGGGAGGTTGTACGAGCAGTACGTC.

The chain is built from TRBV28 and TRBJ2-7, with D perhaps TRBD1 (5 bases). V lost 5 bases and J 7 bases, leaving 12 bases between the germline ends. The germline V gene has CDR1 MDHEN and CDR2 SYDVKM. The CDR3 totals 12 residues. The CDR3 protein is CASSEGAREQYV. The DNA of the CDR3 is TGTGCCAGCAGTGAAGGGGCGAGAGAGCAGTACGTC.

This CDR3 reads CASSFVMTGVETQYF. The CDR3 DNA is TGTGCCAGCAGCTTTGTGATGACAGGTGTGGAGACCCAGTACTTC. This rearrangement joins TRBV7-2 to TRBJ2-5; tentatively, D is TRBD1 (6 bases). Trimming took off 3 bases at V and 5 bases at J, with 16 bases between the two ends. Germline values: CDR1 SGHTA, CDR2 FQGNSA. The CDR3 has 15 amino acids.

This clone was detected a few times. This chain uses TRBV14 with TRBJ1-4; D is uncertain. The CDR3 runs 14 residues. Germline V gene data show CDR1 as SGHDN and CDR2 as FVKESK. Trimming took off 4 bases at V and 8 bases at J, with 14 bases between the two ends. CDR3 DNA sequence: TGTGCCAGCAGCCCGGTGATTCGGGCGGAAAAACTGTTTTTT. Amino acid sequence: CASSPVIRAEKLFF. The whole variable domain, remainder taken from reference TRBV14 and TRBJ1-4, is EAGVTQFPSHSVIEKGQTVTLRCDPISGHDNLYWYRRVMGKEIKFLLHFVKESKQDESGMPNNRFLAERTGGTYSTLKVQPAELEDSGVYFCASSPVIRAEKLFFGSGTQLSVL.

J is TRBJ2-5 and V is TRBV25-1; D is perhaps TRBD2 (5 bases). Per the germline V gene, CDR1 is MGHDK and CDR2 is SYGVNS. V gave up 7 bases and J gave up 6 bases, with 15 bases separating them. The CDR3 sequence is 13 residues long. This CDR3 is CASTYQRSKTQYF. The CDR3 coding sequence is TGTGCCAGCACTTATCAGCGGTCGAAGACCCAGTACTTC.